Listed below are T cell receptor beta chains from one sample, sequenced in a study of blood T cells in healthy people across ages. TCRdb called the 5' RACE reads again in MiXCR, with one record for every CDR3 protein. The sample lists more than 750,000 distinct CDR3 sequences, almost 30% occurring once. The sample also formed part of further work on T cells of mothers and their children.

The sequenced sample consisted of blood. Source of these receptors: a woman in her forties in good health. CDR3s include the opening cysteine and the closing phenylalanine or tryptophan. Rows give clone size only sometimes, using once, few, many, or a class for an expanded clone.

cdr3_aa v_call clone_size
CSVAETQSYEQYF TRBV29-1 few
CASSLTTVAGYTF TRBV7-2 few
CSAPKETQYF TRBV20-1 many
CASSSNNPKRGSPLHF TRBV12-3/TRBV12-4 -
CAAGRDWTGGYEQYF TRBV15 once
CASSPRNRDQETQYF TRBV9 many
CASSLGDSRTDTQYF TRBV28 many
CSPERGQPYEQYF TRBV20-1 many
CAGSPSGGPYNEQFF TRBV9 -
CASLTWDRGNEKLFF TRBV2 -
CASSAGPYYEQYF TRBV2 many
CASSLGTLRDATNEKLFF TRBV28 -
CSEGSDTQYF TRBV29-1 -
CASSEIVGLQETQYF TRBV2 -
CASSQGTARSSYEQYF TRBV18 -
CASSRTGKNYEQYF TRBV6-5 many
CASSDYGASSYEQYF TRBV2 -
CSARQVGYEQYF TRBV29-1 many
CASSPDRFDEKLFF TRBV28 -
CASSQAQGDAKAFF TRBV4-1 few
CASSLQTSGRETQYF TRBV5-1 few
CASSKQGADYGYTF TRBV6-6 few
CASSVASGGVNTGELFF TRBV9 -
CASSQGDEERKLFF TRBV4-1 -
CASSSNGGPYEQYF TRBV7-3 -